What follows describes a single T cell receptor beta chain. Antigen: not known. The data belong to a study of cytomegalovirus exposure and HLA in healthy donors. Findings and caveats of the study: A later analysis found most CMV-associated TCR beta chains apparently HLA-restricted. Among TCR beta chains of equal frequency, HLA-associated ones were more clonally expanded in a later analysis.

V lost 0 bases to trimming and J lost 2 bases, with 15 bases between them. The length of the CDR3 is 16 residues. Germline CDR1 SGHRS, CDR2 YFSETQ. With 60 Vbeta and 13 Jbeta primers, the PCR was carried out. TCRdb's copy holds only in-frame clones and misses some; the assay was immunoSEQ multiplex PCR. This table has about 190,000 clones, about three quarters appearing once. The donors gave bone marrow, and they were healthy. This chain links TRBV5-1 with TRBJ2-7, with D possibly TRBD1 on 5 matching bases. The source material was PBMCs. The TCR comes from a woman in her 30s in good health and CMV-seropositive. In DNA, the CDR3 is TGCGCCAGCAGCTTGGGTTCGACAGTTTATACCTACGAGCAGTACTTC. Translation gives CASSLGSTVYTYEQYF.